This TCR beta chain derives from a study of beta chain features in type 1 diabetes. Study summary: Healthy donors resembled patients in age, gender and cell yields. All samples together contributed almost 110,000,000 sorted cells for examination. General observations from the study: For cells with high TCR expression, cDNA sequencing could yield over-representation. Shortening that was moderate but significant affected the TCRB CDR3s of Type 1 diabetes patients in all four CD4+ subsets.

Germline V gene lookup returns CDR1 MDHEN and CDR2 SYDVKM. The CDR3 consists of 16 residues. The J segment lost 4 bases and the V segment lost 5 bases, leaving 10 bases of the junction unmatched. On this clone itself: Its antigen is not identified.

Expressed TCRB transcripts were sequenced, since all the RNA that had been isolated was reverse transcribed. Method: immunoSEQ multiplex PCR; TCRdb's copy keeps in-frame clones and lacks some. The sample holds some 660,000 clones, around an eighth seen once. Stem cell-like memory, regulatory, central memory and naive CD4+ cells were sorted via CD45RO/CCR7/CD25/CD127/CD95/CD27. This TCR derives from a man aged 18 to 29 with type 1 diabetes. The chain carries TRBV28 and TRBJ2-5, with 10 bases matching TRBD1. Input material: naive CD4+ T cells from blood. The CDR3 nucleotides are TGTGCCAGCAGTCCCCTGGGACAGGGGCGGGGAGAGACCCAGTACTTC. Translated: CASSPLGQGRGETQYF.